Detailed here is one TCR beta chain. The repertoire was sequenced with immunoSEQ multiplex PCR; TCRdb's copy has only in-frame clones and lacks some. Here the sample spans more than 40,000 clones, around 93% being singletons. The CDR3 has 18 residues. CDR1 SNHLY and CDR2 FYNNEI come from the germline V gene. Germline trimming cut 0 bases from V and 4 bases from J; bases unmatched to any gene: 10. The data were taken from a study of T cell changes during pregnancy in multiple sclerosis. The source of this sequence is a female donor with multiple sclerosis, enrolled in a pregnancy study. V gene TRBV2 combines with J gene TRBJ2-3; 10 positions agree with TRBD2. The sequencing used CD8+ T cells from peripheral blood mononuclear cells, collected in the first trimester of pregnancy. The CDR3 DNA sequence: TGTGCCAGCAGTGAAGCTGGACTTCCAGCGGGAGGGCCAGATACGCAGTATTTT. As protein: CASSEAGLPAGGPDTQYF.